A selection of T cell receptor beta chains follows, all from one sample in a study of blood T cell repertoires in COVID-19. Sequencing used immunoSEQ multiplex PCR; TCRdb keeps in-frame clones, though not all of them. The sample gives some 420,000 clones, roughly nine tenths of which show up once; 1% to 1.3% is in the top ten. The sequencing input was PBMCs or T cells enriched from blood (not recorded which). All receptors come from a man aged 25 to 45 who had recovered from COVID-19. CDR3s include the opening cysteine and the closing phenylalanine or tryptophan. Fields, in order: D gene, V gene, J gene, clone size, CDR3 protein, CDR3 DNA. D genes are given only for firm matches. Clone size is given for some rows only: seen once, a few or many times, or a class if the clone is expanded.

d_call: .; v_call: TRBV27; j_call: TRBJ2-7; clone_size: .; cdr3_aa: CASSRVASSSYEQYF; cdr3_nt: TGTGCCAGCAGTAGAGTGGCTAGCAGCTCCTACGAGCAGTACTTC
d_call: TRBD2; v_call: TRBV7-6; j_call: TRBJ2-1; clone_size: .; cdr3_aa: CASSGTSGDSYNEQFF; cdr3_nt: TGTGCCAGCAGCGGGACTAGCGGGGACTCCTACAATGAGCAGTTCTTC
d_call: .; v_call: TRBV7-2; j_call: TRBJ1-1; clone_size: .; cdr3_aa: CASSPRDPGTEAFF; cdr3_nt: TGTGCCAGCAGCCCCCGGGATCCAGGCACTGAAGCTTTCTTT
d_call: TRBD1; v_call: TRBV18; j_call: TRBJ2-7; clone_size: .; cdr3_aa: CASSPGTGSFNEQYF; cdr3_nt: TGTGCCAGCTCACCCGGGACAGGGAGTTTCAACGAGCAGTACTTC
d_call: TRBD2; v_call: TRBV27; j_call: TRBJ2-1; clone_size: .; cdr3_aa: CASSFGGSSYNEQFF; cdr3_nt: TGTGCCAGCAGTTTCGGCGGGAGTTCCTACAATGAGCAGTTCTTC
d_call: TRBD2; v_call: TRBV11-2; j_call: TRBJ2-1; clone_size: few; cdr3_aa: CASSLRSGTSGYNEQFF; cdr3_nt: TGTGCCAGCAGCTTACGTAGTGGGACTAGCGGCTACAATGAGCAGTTCTTC
d_call: .; v_call: TRBV6-1; j_call: TRBJ1-2; clone_size: .; cdr3_aa: CASSERQGGDGYTF; cdr3_nt: TGTGCCAGCAGTGAACGCCAGGGAGGCGATGGCTACACCTTC
d_call: TRBD1; v_call: TRBV5-1; j_call: TRBJ2-1; clone_size: .; cdr3_aa: CASSHRDRGYNEQFF; cdr3_nt: TGCGCCAGCAGCCACCGGGACAGGGGCTACAATGAGCAGTTCTTC
d_call: TRBD1; v_call: TRBV28; j_call: TRBJ1-4; clone_size: .; cdr3_aa: CASRRQGAGTNEKLFF; cdr3_nt: TGTGCCAGCAGACGGCAGGGGGCCGGAACTAATGAAAAACTGTTTTTT
d_call: TRBD2; v_call: TRBV3-1/TRBV3-2; j_call: TRBJ2-4; clone_size: .; cdr3_aa: CASSHDPSGRGGLSIQYF; cdr3_nt: TGTGCCAGCAGCCATGACCCTAGCGGGAGAGGTGGGTTGAGCATTCAGTACTTC
d_call: TRBD1; v_call: TRBV12-5; j_call: TRBJ1-3; clone_size: .; cdr3_aa: CASGLVLGGHTIYF; cdr3_nt: TGTGCTAGTGGTTTGGTACTAGGGGGCCACACCATATATTTT
d_call: .; v_call: TRBV5-5; j_call: TRBJ1-2; clone_size: .; cdr3_aa: CASSLSRESNYGYTF; cdr3_nt: TGTGCCAGCAGCTTGAGTCGGGAAAGTAACTATGGCTACACCTTC
d_call: TRBD2; v_call: TRBV2; j_call: TRBJ2-3; clone_size: .; cdr3_aa: CASSPPAGGLSFTQYF; cdr3_nt: TGTGCCAGCAGTCCCCCGGCGGGAGGATTAAGTTTTACGCAGTATTTT
d_call: TRBD2; v_call: TRBV3-1/TRBV3-2; j_call: TRBJ2-5; clone_size: .; cdr3_aa: CASSQGQTSGQETQYF; cdr3_nt: TGTGCCAGCAGCCAAGGTCAGACTAGCGGCCAAGAGACCCAGTACTTC
d_call: TRBD2; v_call: TRBV6-5; j_call: TRBJ2-3; clone_size: .; cdr3_aa: CASSSLRESDTQYF; cdr3_nt: TGTGCCAGCAGTTCGTTGCGGGAGTCGGATACGCAGTATTTT
d_call: .; v_call: TRBV7-9; j_call: TRBJ1-1; clone_size: .; cdr3_aa: CASSLGHLNTEAFF; cdr3_nt: TGTGCCAGCAGCTTAGGACACCTGAACACTGAAGCTTTCTTT
d_call: .; v_call: TRBV5-1; j_call: TRBJ2-2; clone_size: few; cdr3_aa: CASSGATGEGGELFF; cdr3_nt: TGCGCCAGCAGCGGAGCGACAGGGGAGGGCGGGGAGCTGTTTTTT